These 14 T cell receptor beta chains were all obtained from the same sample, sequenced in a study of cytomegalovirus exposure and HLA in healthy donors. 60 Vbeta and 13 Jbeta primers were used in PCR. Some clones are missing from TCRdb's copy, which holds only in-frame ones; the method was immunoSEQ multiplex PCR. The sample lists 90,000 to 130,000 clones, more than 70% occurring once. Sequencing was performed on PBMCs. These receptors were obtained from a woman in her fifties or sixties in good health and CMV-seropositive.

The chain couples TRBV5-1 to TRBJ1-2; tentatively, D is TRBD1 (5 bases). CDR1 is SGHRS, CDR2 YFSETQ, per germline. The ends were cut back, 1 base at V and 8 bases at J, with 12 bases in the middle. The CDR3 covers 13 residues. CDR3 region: CASSLRQGDGYTF. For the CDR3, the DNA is TGCGCCAGCAGCTTGAGGCAGGGCGACGGCTACACCTTC.

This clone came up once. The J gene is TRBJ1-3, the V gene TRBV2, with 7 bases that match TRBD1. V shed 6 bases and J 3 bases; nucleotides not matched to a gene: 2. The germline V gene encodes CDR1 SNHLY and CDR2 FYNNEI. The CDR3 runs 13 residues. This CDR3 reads CASSRQGGNTIYF. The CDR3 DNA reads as TGTGCCAGCAGCAGACAGGGTGGAAACACCATATATTTT. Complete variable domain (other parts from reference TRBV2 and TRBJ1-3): EPEVTQTPSHQVTQMGQEVILRCVPISNHLYFYWYRQILGQKVEFLVSFYNNEISEKSEIFDDQFSVERPDGSNFTLKIRSTKLEDSAMYFCASSRQGGNTIYFGEGSWLTVV.

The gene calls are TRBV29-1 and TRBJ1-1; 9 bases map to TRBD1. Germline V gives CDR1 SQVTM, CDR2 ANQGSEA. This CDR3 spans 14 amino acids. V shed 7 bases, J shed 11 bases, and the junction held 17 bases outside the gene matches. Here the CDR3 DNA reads TGCAGCGCAAACGGACGACCTGAACAGGGGGCGGCTTTCTTT. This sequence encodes CSANGRPEQGAAFF.

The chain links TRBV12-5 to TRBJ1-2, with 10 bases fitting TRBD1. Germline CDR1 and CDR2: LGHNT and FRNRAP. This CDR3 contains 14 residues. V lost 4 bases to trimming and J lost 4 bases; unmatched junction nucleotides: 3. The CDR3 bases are TGTGCTAGTGGTTACGGGACAGGGGTCTATGGCTACACCTTC. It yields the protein CASGYGTGVYGYTF.

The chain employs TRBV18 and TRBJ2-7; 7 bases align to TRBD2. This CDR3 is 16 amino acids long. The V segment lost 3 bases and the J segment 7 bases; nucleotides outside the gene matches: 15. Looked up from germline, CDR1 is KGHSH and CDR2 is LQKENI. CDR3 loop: CASSPQLTSSYQEQYF. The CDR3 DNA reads TGTGCCAGCTCACCCCAACTGACTAGCTCATACCAGGAGCAGTACTTC.

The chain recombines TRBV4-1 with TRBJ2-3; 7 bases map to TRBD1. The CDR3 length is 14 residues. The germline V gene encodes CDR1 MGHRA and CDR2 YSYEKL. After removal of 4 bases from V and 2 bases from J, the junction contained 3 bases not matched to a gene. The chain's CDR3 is CASSRGQFTDTQYF. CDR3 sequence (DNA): TGCGCCAGCAGCCGGGGACAGTTCACAGATACGCAGTATTTT.

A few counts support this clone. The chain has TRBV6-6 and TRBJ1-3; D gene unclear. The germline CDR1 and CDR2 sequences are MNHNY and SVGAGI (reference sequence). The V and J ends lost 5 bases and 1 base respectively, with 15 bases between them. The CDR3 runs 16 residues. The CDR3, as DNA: TGTGCCAGCAGTCCCCCTGGGGAGAGATCTGGAAACACCATATATTTT. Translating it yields CASSPPGERSGNTIYF.

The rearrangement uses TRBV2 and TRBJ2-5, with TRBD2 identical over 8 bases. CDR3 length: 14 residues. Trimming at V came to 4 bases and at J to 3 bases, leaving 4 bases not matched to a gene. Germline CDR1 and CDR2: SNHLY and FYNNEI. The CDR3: CASSAGLAEETQYF. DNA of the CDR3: TGTGCCAGCAGTGCAGGACTAGCAGAAGAGACCCAGTACTTC.

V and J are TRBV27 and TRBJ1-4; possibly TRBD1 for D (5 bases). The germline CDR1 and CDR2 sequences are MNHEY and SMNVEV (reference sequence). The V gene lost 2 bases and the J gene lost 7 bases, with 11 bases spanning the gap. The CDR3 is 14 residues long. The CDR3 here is CASSLRRGIEKLFF. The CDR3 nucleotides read TGTGCCAGCAGTTTACGGCGGGGGATTGAAAAACTGTTTTTT.

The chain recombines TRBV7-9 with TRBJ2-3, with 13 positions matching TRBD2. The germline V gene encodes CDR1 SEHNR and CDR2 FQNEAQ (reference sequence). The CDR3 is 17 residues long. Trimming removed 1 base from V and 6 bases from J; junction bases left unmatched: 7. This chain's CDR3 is CASSLETSGRLADTQYF. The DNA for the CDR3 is TGTGCCAGCAGCTTAGAGACTAGCGGGAGGCTGGCCGATACGCAGTATTTT.

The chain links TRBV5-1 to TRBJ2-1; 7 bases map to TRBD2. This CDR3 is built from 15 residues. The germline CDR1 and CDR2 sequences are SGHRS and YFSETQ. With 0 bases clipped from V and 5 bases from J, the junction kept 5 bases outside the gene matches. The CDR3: CASSLELAVNNEQFF. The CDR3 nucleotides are TGCGCCAGCAGCTTGGAGCTAGCGGTCAACAATGAGCAGTTCTTC.

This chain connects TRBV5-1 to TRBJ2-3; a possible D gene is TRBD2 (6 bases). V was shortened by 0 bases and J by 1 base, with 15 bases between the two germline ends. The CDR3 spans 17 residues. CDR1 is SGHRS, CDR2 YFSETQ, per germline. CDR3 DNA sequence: TGCGCCAGCAGCTTGGGAATTTCGGGCGGGGGCACAGATACGCAGTATTTT. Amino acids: CASSLGISGGGTDTQYF.

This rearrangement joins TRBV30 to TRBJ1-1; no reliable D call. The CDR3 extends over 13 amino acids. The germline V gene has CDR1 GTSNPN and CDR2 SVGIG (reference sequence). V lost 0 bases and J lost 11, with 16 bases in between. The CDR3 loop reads CAWSVLGPSGAFF. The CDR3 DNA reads TGTGCCTGGAGTGTCTTGGGTCCCTCAGGCGCTTTCTTT.

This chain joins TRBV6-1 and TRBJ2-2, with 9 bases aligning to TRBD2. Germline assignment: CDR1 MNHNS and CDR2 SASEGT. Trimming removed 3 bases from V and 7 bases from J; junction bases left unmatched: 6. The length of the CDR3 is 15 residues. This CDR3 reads CASSDIAGEVGELFF. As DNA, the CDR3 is TGTGCCAGCAGTGATATAGCGGGAGAAGTCGGGGAGCTGTTTTTT.